The clone carrying this TCR beta chain showed up just a few times. Its cognate antigen is unknown. Compared with germline, one end of the junction differs, possibly owing to a read error. The data were obtained in a study of T cell repertoires in cytomegalovirus infection. Study observations and caveats: The ex vivo response showed dominance by HLA-C-restricted CMV-specific TCR beta clonotypes.

The length of the CDR3 is 11 residues. In germline, CDR1 is SEHNR, CDR2 FQNEAQ (reference sequence). TCRdb reanalysed the reads using MiXCR and keeps one entry per CDR3 protein. Of about 220,000 distinct CDR3 sequences listed, less than 50% are singletons. The chain couples TRBV7-9 to TRBJ2-1; D may match TRBD1 or TRBD2 (5 bases each). The sequencing used CD8+ T cells from cultured PBMCs, collected from culture after CMV antigen stimulation. The TCR comes from a human donor in good health (CMV status not recorded). Some clones in this sample may be carry-over from other donors' samples. CDR3 sequence reads: CASTEGPEEFF. In DNA, the CDR3 is TGTGCCAGCACCGAGGGACCTGAGGAGTTCTTC. Based on the CDR3 plus reference TRBV7-9 and TRBJ2-1, the full variable domain is DTGVSQNPRHKITKRGQNVTFRCDPISEHNRLYWYRQTLGQGPEFLTYFQNEAQLEKSRLLSDRFSAERPKGSFSTLEIQRTEQGDSAMYLCASTEGPEEFFGPGTRLTVL.